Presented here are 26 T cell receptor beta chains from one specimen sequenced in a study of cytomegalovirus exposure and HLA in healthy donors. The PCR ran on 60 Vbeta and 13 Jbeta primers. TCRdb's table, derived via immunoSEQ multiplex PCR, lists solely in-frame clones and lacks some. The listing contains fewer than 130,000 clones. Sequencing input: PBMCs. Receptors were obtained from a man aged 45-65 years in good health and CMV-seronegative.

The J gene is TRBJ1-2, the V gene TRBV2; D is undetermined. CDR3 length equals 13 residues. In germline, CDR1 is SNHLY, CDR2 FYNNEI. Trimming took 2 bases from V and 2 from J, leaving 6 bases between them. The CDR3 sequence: CASSEWRNYGYTF. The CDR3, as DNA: TGTGCCAGCAGTGAATGGAGAAACTATGGCTACACCTTC.

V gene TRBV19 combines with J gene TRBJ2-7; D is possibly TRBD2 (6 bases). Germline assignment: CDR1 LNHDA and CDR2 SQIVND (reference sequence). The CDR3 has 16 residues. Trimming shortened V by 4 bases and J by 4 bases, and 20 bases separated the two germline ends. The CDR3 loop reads CASSTHLRDLNYEQYF. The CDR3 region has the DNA TGTGCCAGTAGTACTCATCTCCGGGACTTAAATTACGAGCAGTACTTC. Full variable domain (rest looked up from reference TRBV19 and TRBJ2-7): DGGITQSPKYLFRKEGQNVTLSCEQNLNHDAMYWYRQDPGQGLRLIYYSQIVNDFQKGDIAEGYSVSREKKESFPLTVTSAQKNPTAFYLCASSTHLRDLNYEQYFGPGTRLTVT.

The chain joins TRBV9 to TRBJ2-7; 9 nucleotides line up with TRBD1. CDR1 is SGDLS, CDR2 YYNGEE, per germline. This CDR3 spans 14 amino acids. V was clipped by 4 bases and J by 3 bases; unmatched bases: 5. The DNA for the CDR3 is TGTGCCAGCAGCTCAGGACAGGGGAACTACGAGCAGTACTTC. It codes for CASSSGQGNYEQYF. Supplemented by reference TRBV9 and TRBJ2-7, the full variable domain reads DSGVTQTPKHLITATGQRVTLRCSPRSGDLSVYWYQQSLDQGLQFLIQYYNGEERAKGNILERFSAQQFPDLHSELNLSSLELGDSALYFCASSSGQGNYEQYFGPGTRLTVT.

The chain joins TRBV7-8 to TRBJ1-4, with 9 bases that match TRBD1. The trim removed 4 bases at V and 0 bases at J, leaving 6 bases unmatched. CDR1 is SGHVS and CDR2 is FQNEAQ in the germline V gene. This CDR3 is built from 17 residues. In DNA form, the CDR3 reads TGTGCCAGCAGCTGGGACAGGGACGGCTCAACTAATGAAAAACTGTTTTTT. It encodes CASSWDRDGSTNEKLFF.

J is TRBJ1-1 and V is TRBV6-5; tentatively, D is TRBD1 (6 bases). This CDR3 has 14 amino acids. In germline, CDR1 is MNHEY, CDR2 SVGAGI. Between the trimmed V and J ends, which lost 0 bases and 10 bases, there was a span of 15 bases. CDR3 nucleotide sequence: TGTGCCAGCAGTTACTCTGTAGGGGAGGGGGGAGCTTTCTTT. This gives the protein CASSYSVGEGGAFF.

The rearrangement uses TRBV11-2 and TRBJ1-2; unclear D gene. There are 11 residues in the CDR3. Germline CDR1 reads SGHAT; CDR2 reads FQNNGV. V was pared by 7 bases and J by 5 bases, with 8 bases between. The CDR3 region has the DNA TGTGCCAGCACTCCGGGGTATGGCTACACCTTC. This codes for CASTPGYGYTF.

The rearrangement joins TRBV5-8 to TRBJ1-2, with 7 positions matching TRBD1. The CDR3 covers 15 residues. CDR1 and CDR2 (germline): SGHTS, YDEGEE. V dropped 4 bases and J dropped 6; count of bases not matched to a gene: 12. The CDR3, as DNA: TGTGCCAGCAGCCCGGGACAGTTGGTTCCTCATGGCTACACCTTC. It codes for CASSPGQLVPHGYTF.

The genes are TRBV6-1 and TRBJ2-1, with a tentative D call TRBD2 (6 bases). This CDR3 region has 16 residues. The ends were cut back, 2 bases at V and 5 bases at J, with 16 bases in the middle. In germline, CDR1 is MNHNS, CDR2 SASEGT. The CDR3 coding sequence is TGTGCCAGCAGTGAAATTCGGGGGTCTGCGGACAATGAGCAGTTCTTC. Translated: CASSEIRGSADNEQFF.

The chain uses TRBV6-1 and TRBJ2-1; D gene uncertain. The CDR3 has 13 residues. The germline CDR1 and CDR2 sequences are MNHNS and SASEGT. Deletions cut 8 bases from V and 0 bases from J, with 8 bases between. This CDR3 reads CASAESSYNEQFF. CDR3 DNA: TGTGCCAGCGCGGAGAGCTCCTACAATGAGCAGTTCTTC.

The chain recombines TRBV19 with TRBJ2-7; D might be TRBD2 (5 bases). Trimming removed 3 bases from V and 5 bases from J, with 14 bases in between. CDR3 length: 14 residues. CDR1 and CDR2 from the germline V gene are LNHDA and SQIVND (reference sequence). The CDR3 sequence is CASSMGVGTHEQYF. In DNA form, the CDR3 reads TGTGCCAGTAGTATGGGAGTAGGTACCCACGAGCAGTACTTC.

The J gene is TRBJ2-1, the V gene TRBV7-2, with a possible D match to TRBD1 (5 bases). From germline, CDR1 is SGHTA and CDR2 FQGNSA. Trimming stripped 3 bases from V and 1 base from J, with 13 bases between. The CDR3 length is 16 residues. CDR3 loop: CASSLVTGGSYNEQFF. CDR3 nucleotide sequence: TGTGCCAGCAGCTTGGTCACAGGTGGATCCTACAATGAGCAGTTCTTC.

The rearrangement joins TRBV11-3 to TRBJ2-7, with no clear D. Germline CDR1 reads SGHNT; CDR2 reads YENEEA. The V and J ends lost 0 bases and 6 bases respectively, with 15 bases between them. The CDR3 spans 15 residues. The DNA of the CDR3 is TGTGCCAGCAGCTTAGACCCTAGTATATCGAGCGAGCAGTACTTC. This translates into CASSLDPSISSEQYF.

This CDR3 is CASSTPGGSQPQHF. CDR3 in DNA: TGTGCCAGCAGTACCCCCGGGGGGAGTCAGCCCCAGCATTTT. The chain is built from TRBV28 and TRBJ1-5; TRBD1 is a possible D gene (5 bases). With 5 bases removed from V and 6 bases from J, the gap between germline ends came to 14 bases. The CDR3 is 14 amino acids. CDR1 and CDR2 (germline): MDHEN, SYDVKM.

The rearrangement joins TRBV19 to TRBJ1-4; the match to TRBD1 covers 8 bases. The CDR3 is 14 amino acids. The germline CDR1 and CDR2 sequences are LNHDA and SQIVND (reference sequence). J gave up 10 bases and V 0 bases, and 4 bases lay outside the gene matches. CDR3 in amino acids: CASSIEDRVGKLFF. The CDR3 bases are TGTGCCAGTAGTATAGAGGACAGGGTTGGAAAACTGTTTTTT. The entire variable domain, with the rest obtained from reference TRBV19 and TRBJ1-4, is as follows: DGGITQSPKYLFRKEGQNVTLSCEQNLNHDAMYWYRQDPGQGLRLIYYSQIVNDFQKGDIAEGYSVSREKKESFPLTVTSAQKNPTAFYLCASSIEDRVGKLFFGSGTQLSVL.

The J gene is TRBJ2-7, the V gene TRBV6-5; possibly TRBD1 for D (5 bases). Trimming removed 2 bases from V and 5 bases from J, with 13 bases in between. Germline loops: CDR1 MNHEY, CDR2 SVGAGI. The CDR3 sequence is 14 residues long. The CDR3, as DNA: TGTGCCAGCAGTTACAAGGGGATAGTGGACGAGCAGTACTTC. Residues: CASSYKGIVDEQYF.

The CDR3 here is CASRQTSSNTEAFF. The CDR3 nucleotides are TGTGCCAGCAGGCAGACTAGCTCGAACACTGAAGCTTTCTTT. The rearrangement joins TRBV6-6 to TRBJ1-1; D gene uncertain. The CDR3 is 14 residues long. Trimming shortened V by 6 bases and J by 1 base, and 12 bases separated the two germline ends. The V gene's germline CDR1 is MNHNY and CDR2 SVGAGI (reference sequence).

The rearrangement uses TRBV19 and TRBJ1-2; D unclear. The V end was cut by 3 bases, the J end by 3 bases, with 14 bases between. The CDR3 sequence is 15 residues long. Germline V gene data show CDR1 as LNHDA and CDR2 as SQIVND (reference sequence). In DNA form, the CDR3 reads TGTGCCAGTAGTATTTTGAGGGCCCCACACTATGGCTACACCTTC. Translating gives CASSILRAPHYGYTF. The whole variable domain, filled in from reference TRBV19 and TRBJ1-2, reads DGGITQSPKYLFRKEGQNVTLSCEQNLNHDAMYWYRQDPGQGLRLIYYSQIVNDFQKGDIAEGYSVSREKKESFPLTVTSAQKNPTAFYLCASSILRAPHYGYTFGSGTRLTVV.

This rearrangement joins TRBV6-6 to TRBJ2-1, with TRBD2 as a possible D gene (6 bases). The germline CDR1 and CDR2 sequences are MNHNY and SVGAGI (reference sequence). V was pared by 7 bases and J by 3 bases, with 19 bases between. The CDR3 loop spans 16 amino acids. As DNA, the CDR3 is TGTGCCAGCACTCGGAGTACGACTAGTAACTACAATGAGCAGTTCTTC. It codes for CASTRSTTSNYNEQFF.

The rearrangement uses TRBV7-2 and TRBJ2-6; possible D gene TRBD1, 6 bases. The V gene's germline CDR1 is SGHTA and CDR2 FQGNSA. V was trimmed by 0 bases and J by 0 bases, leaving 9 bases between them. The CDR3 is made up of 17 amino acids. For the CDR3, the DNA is TGTGCCAGCAGCTTAGCAGGGGGTAGCTCTGGGGCCAACGTCCTGACTTTC. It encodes CASSLAGGSSGANVLTF.

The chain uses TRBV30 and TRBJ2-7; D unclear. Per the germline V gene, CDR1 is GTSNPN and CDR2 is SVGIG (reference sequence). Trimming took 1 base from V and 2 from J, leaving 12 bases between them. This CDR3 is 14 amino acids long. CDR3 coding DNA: TGTGCCTGGAGTGAGCAGACTTTGACCTACGAGCAGTACTTC. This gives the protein CAWSEQTLTYEQYF.

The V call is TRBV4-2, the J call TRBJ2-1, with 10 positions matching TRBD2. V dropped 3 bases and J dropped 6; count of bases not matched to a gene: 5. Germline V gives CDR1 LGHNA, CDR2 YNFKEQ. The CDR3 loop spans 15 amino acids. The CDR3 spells CASSHLVAGGNEQFF. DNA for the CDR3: TGTGCCAGCAGCCACCTAGTAGCGGGGGGCAATGAGCAGTTCTTC.

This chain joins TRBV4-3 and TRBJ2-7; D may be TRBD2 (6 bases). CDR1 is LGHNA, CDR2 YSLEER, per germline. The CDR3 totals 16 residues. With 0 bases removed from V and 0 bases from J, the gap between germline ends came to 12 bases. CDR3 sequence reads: CASSQDPAGSSYEQYF. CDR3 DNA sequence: TGCGCCAGCAGCCAAGATCCGGCGGGGAGCTCCTACGAGCAGTACTTC.

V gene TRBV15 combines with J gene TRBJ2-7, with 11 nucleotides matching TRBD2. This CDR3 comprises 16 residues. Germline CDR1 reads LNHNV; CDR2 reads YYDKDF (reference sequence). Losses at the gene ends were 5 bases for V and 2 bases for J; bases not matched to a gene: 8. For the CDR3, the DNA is TGTGCCACCAGCGGGACAACTAGCGGGGGACCCTACGAGCAGTACTTC. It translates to CATSGTTSGGPYEQYF.

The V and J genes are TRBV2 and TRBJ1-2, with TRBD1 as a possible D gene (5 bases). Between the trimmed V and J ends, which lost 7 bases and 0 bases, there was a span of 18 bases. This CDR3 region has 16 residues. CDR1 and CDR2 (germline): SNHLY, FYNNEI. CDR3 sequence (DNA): TGTGCCAGCACGGAGGGGTTGGAATTAGCTAACTATGGCTACACCTTC. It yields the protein CASTEGLELANYGYTF. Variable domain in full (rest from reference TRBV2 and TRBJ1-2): EPEVTQTPSHQVTQMGQEVILRCVPISNHLYFYWYRQILGQKVEFLVSFYNNEISEKSEIFDDQFSVERPDGSNFTLKIRSTKLEDSAMYFCASTEGLELANYGYTFGSGTRLTVV.

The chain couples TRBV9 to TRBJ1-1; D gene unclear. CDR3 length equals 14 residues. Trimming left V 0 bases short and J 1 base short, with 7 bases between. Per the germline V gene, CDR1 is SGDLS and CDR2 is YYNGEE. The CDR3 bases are TGTGCCAGCAGCGTAGGGGGAGCGAACACTGAAGCTTTCTTT. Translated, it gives CASSVGGANTEAFF. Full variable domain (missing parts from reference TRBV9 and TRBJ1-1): DSGVTQTPKHLITATGQRVTLRCSPRSGDLSVYWYQQSLDQGLQFLIQYYNGEERAKGNILERFSAQQFPDLHSELNLSSLELGDSALYFCASSVGGANTEAFFGQGTRLTVV.

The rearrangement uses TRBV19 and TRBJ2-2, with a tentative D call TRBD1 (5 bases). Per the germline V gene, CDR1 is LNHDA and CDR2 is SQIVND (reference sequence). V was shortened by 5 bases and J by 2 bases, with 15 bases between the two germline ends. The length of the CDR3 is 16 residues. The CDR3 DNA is TGTGCCAGTAGTGTCCAGGGTGGTCGAAACACCGGGGAGCTGTTTTTT. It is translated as CASSVQGGRNTGELFF.